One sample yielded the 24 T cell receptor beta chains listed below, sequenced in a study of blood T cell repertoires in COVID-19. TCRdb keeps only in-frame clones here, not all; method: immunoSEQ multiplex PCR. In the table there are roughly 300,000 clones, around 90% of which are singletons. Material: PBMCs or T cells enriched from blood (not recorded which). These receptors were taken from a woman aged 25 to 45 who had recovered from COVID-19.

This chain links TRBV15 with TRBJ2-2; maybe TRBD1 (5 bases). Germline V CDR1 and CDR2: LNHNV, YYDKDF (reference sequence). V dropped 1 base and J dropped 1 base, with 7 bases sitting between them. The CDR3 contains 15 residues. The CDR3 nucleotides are TGTGCCACCAGCAGAGCCGGACAGAACACCGGGGAGCTGTTTTTT. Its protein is CATSRAGQNTGELFF.

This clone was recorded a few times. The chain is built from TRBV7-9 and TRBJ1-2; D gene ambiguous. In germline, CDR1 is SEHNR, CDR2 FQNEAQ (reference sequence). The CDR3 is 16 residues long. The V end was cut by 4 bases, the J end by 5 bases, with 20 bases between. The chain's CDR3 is CASSSVVQRTGYGYTF. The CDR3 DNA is TGTGCCAGCAGCTCAGTAGTTCAAAGGACGGGATATGGCTACACCTTC. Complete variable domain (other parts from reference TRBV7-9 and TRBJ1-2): DTGVSQNPRHKITKRGQNVTFRCDPISEHNRLYWYRQTLGQGPEFLTYFQNEAQLEKSRLLSDRFSAERPKGSFSTLEIQRTEQGDSAMYLCASSSVVQRTGYGYTFGSGTRLTVV.

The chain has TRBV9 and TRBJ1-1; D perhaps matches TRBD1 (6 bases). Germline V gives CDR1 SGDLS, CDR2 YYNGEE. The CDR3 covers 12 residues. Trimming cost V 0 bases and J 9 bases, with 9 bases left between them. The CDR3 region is CASSVVTGQAFF. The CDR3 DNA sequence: TGTGCCAGCAGCGTAGTAACAGGGCAAGCTTTCTTT.

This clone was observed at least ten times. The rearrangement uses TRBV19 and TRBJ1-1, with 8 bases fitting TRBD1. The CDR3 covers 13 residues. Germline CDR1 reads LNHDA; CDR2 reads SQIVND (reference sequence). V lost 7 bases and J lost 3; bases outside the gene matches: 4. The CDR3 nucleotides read TGTGCCAGTAAAGGACAGGGTGACACTGAAGCTTTCTTT. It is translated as CASKGQGDTEAFF. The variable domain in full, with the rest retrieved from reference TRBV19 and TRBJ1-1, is DGGITQSPKYLFRKEGQNVTLSCEQNLNHDAMYWYRQDPGQGLRLIYYSQIVNDFQKGDIAEGYSVSREKKESFPLTVTSAQKNPTAFYLCASKGQGDTEAFFGQGTRLTVV.

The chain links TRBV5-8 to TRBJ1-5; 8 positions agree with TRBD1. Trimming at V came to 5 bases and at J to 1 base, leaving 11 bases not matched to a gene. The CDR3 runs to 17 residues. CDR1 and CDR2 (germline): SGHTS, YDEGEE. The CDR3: CASSVTPGGWSNQPQHF. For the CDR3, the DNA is TGTGCCAGCAGTGTAACTCCAGGGGGCTGGAGCAATCAGCCCCAGCATTTT.

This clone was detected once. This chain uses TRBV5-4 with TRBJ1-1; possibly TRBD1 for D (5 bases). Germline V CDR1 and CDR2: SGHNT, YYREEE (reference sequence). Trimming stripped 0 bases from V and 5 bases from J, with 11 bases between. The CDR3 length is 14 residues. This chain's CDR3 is CASSLVGRETEAFF. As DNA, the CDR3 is TGTGCCAGCAGCTTGGTTGGCAGGGAAACTGAAGCTTTCTTT.

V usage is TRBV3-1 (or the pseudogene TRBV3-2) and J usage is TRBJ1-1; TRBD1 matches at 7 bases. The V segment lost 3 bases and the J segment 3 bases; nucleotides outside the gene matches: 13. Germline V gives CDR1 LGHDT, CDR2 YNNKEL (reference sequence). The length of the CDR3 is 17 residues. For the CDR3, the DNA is TGTGCCAGCAGCCAGCACCCGGACAGGCCCTCGGACACTGAAGCTTTCTTT. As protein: CASSQHPDRPSDTEAFF.

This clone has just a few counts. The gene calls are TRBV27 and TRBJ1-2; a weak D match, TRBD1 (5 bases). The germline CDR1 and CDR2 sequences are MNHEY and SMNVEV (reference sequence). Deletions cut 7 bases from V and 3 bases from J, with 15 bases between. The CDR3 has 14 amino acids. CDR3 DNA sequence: TGTGCCAGCACCCCTCGGGGAGGGGACTATGGCTACACCTTC. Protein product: CASTPRGGDYGYTF.

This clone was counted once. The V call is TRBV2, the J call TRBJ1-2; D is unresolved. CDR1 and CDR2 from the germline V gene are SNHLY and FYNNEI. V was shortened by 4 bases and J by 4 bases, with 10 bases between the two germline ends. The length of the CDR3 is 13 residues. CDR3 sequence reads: CASSGSGFYGYTF. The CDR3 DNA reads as TGTGCCAGCAGTGGGAGCGGATTCTATGGCTACACCTTC.

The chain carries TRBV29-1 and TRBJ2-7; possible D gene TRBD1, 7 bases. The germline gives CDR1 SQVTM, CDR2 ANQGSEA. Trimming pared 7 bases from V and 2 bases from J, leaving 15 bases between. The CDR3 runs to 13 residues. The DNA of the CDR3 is TGCAGCGGGCGACAGGGCGGGACCTACGAGCAGTACTTC. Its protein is CSGRQGGTYEQYF.

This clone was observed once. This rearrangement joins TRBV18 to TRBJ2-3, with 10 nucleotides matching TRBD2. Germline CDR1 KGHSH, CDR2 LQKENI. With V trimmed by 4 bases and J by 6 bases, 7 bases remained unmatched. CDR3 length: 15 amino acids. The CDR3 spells CASSLKRGGPDTQYF. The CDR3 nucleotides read TGTGCCAGCTCACTCAAGCGGGGGGGCCCGGATACGCAGTATTTT.

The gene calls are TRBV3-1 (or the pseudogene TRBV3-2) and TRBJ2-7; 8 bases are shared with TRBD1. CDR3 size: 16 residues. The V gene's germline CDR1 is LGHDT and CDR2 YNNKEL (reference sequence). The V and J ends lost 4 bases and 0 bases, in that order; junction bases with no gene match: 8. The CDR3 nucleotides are TGTGCCAGCAGCCTATATCCAGGGGGCCCCTCCTACGAGCAGTACTTC. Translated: CASSLYPGGPSYEQYF.

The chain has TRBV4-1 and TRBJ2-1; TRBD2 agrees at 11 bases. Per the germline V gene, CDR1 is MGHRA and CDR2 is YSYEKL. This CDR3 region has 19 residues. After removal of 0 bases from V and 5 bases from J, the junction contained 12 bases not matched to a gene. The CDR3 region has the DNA TGCGCCAGCAGCCAAGATAGCCCCTCACTAGCGGGGGCAAACAATGAGCAGTTCTTC. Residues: CASSQDSPSLAGANNEQFF.

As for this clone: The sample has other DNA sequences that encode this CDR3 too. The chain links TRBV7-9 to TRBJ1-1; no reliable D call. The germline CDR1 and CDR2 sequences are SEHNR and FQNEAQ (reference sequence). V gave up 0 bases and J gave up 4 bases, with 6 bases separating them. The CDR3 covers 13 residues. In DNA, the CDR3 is TGTGCCAGCAGCTTAGCGGCGGGCACTGAAGCTTTCTTT. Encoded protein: CASSLAAGTEAFF.

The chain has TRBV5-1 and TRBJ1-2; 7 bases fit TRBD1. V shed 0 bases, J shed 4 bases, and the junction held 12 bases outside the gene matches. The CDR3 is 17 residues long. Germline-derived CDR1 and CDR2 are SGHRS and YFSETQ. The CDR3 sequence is CASSLVTGARDGYGYTF. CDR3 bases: TGCGCCAGCAGCTTGGTTACAGGGGCTAGAGATGGCTATGGCTACACCTTC.

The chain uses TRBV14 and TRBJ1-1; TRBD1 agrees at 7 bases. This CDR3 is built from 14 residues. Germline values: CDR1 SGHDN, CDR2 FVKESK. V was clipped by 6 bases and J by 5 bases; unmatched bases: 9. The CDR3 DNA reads TGTGCCAGCAGTCCTTATGTCAGGGGGACTGAAGCTTTCTTT. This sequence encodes CASSPYVRGTEAFF.

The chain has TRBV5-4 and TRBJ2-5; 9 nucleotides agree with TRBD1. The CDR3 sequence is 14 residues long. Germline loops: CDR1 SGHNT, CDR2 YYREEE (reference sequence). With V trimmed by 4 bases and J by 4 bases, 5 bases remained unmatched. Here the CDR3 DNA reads TGTGCCAGCAGCCGGGGACAGGGTAGAGAGACCCAGTACTTC. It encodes CASSRGQGRETQYF.

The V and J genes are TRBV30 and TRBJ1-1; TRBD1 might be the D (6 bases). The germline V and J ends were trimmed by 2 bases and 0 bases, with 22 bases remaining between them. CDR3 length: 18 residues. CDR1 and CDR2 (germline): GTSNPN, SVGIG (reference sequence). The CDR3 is CAWSSTSGATVLNTEAFF. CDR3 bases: TGTGCCTGGAGTTCAACATCAGGGGCGACAGTATTGAACACTGAAGCTTTCTTT.

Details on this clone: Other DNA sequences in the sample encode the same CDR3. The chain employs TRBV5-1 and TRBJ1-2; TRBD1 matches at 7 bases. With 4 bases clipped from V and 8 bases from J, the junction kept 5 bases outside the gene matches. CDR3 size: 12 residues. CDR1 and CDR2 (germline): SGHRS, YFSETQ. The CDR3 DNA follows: TGCGCCAGCAGCGTTGACAGGGACGGCTACACCTTC. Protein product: CASSVDRDGYTF.

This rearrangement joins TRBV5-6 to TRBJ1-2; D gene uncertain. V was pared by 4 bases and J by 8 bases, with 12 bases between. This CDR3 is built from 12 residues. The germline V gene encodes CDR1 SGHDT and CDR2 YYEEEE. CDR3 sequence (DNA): TGTGCCAGCAGCCCGACCCCAGGAGGCTACACCTTC. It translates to CASSPTPGGYTF.

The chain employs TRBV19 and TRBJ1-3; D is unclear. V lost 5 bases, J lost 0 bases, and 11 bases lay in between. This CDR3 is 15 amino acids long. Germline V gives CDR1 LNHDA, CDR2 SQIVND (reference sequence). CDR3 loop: CASSALTSSGNTIYF. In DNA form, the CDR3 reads TGTGCCAGTAGTGCCTTGACAAGCTCTGGAAACACCATATATTTT. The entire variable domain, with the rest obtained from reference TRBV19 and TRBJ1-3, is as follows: DGGITQSPKYLFRKEGQNVTLSCEQNLNHDAMYWYRQDPGQGLRLIYYSQIVNDFQKGDIAEGYSVSREKKESFPLTVTSAQKNPTAFYLCASSALTSSGNTIYFGEGSWLTVV.

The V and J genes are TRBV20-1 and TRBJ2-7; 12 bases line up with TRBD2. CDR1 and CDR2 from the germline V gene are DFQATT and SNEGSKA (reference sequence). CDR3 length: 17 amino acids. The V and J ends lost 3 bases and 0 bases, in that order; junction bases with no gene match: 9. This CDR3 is CSASGLAGGLSSYEQYF. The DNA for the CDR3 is TGCAGTGCTAGTGGTCTAGCGGGGGGGTTAAGCTCCTACGAGCAGTACTTC.

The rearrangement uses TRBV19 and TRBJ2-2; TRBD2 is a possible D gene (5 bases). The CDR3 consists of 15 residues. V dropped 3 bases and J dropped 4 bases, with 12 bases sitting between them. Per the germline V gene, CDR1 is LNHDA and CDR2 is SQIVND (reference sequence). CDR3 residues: CASSMRAGFTGELFF. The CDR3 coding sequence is TGTGCCAGTAGTATGAGGGCCGGGTTCACCGGGGAGCTGTTTTTT.

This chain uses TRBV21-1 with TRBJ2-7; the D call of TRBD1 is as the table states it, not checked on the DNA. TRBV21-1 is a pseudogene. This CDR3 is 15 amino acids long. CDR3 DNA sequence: TGTGCCATAGGACCTCTTTACAGGTCCACCTACGAGCAGTACTTC. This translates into CAIGPLYRSTYEQYF.